This TCR beta chain was obtained from a study of blood T cell repertoires in COVID-19. At the level of the study: Sites across the United States, Italy and Spain contributed samples from acute and convalescent COVID-19.

The CDR3 sequence is 17 residues long. Looked up from germline, CDR1 is LNHNV and CDR2 is YYDKDF (reference sequence). J gave up 4 bases and V 0 bases, and 7 bases lay outside the gene matches. Authors' methods: Reference gene primer amplification yielded estimated nucleated cell counts. The assay was immunoSEQ multiplex PCR, and TCRdb's table has in-frame clones only and misses some. The V and J calls and the clone size are those of that table, but D and trimming were determined from the DNA. The sample has hundreds of thousands of clones, 90% seen once. Everyone who took part was about 18 to 90 years old, and they came from about two dozen US areas.

The sequence derives from a woman younger than 35 with acute COVID-19. Sequencing was performed on PBMCs or T cells enriched from blood (not recorded which). The V and J genes are TRBV15 and TRBJ2-1; TRBD2 agrees at 9 bases. Here the CDR3 DNA reads TGTGCCACCAGCAGAGAAAGACTAGCGGCGCCGTACAATGAGCAGTTCTTC. This encodes CATSRERLAAPYNEQFF.